The subject of this entry is one T cell receptor (beta chain). These data are taken from a study of blood T cell repertoires in COVID-19. Overall study: Specimens from acute and convalescent COVID-19 originated in the United States, Italy and Spain. T cells, B-cell-depleted T cells, or PBMCs supplied cDNA or gDNA.

The repertoire was sequenced with immunoSEQ multiplex PCR; TCRdb's copy has only in-frame clones and lacks some. The data show 150,000 to 200,000 clones, more than 80% seen once. Trimming stripped 8 bases from V and 7 bases from J, with 6 bases between. The CDR3 totals 10 residues. This sequence was found in a man aged 50-59 years with acute or convalescent COVID-19. The J gene is TRBJ1-3, the V gene TRBV12-3 or TRBV12-4, with unresolved D. Sequenced sample: peripheral blood. CDR3 DNA: TGTGCCAGCCTGAGGAACACCATATATTTT. Translating gives CASLRNTIYF.